The 23 T cell receptor beta chains presented below share a single source sample, sequenced in a study of regulatory T cells in long-lasting Graves disease. Both iRepertoire HTBI primers and Arm-PCR of CDR3 regions were used to build the TCR beta libraries. TCRdb re-analysed the multiplex PCR reads in MiXCR, keeping a single row per CDR3 protein. The sample yields about half a million distinct CDR3 sequences, approximately 23% seen once. Time point described: persistent/refractory GD, antithyroid drugs over 5 years with positive TRAb. Scientists built the TCR library using RNA that was extracted from PBMCs. The sequenced sample was peripheral blood mononuclear cells (PBMCs), obtained when the disease was refractory, from a patient treated with antithyroid drugs. The receptors come from a female donor with Graves disease.

This clonotype has a handful of counts. The chain is built from TRBV6-1 and TRBJ2-7; D is uncertain. Per the germline V gene, CDR1 is MNHNS and CDR2 is SASEGT. Trimming shortened V by 1 base and J by 11 bases, and 15 bases separated the two germline ends. This CDR3 has 13 residues. The CDR3 DNA sequence: TGTGCCAGCAGTGAAGATGAGTATAGGCTAAAGTACTTC. It yields the protein CASSEDEYRLKYF.

There are a few counts of this clonotype. The rearrangement links TRBV6-5 to TRBJ1-6, with D hard to call. In germline, CDR1 is MNHEY, CDR2 SVGAGI. V was shortened by 2 bases and J by 10 bases, with 12 bases between the two germline ends. The length of the CDR3 is 14 residues. CDR3 protein: CASSYRLIGSPLHF. CDR3 nucleotide sequence: TGTGCCAGCAGTTACCGACTAATAGGCTCACCCCTCCACTTT.

Comment on this clonotype: A junction end diverges from the germline sequence, so it may reflect a read error. V gene TRBV28 combines with J gene TRBJ2-2; no definite D call. The germline V gene has CDR1 MDHEN and CDR2 SYDVKM. This CDR3 contains 15 residues. CDR3 amino acids: CATSVGPDNTGELFF. For the CDR3, the DNA is TGTGCCACCAGTGTCGGACCGGATAACACCGGGGAGCTGTTTTTT.

The table lists this clonotype with many counts. V and J are TRBV6-1 and TRBJ2-2; no clear D. The CDR3 loop spans 14 amino acids. Trimming pared 8 bases from V and 4 bases from J, leaving 14 bases between. CDR1 is MNHNS and CDR2 is SASEGT in the germline V gene. DNA for the CDR3: TGTGCCAGCGCCGGGTGGAATTCCACCGGGGAGCTGTTTTTT. Translating it yields CASAGWNSTGELFF.

This clonotype appeared many times. The rearrangement uses TRBV11-3 and TRBJ1-2, with 7 bases that match TRBD1. CDR3 length: 14 residues. The trim removed 5 bases at V and 0 bases at J, leaving 3 bases unmatched. Germline V gene sequence: CDR1 SGHNT, CDR2 YENEEA. The CDR3 DNA is TGTGCCAGCAGCCGGACAGGATCTAACTATGGCTACACCTTC. This codes for CASSRTGSNYGYTF.

Turning to this clonotype: Given a much more abundant clone one base away, this may be a read error. CDR3 sequence: CATNQQGLGTEAFF. CDR3 nucleotides: TGTGCCACCAACCAACAGGGCCTGGGCACTGAAGCTTTCTTT. V usage is TRBV15 and J usage is TRBJ1-1; a weak D match, TRBD1 (6 bases). The CDR3 spans 14 residues. The germline V and J ends were trimmed by 7 bases and 4 bases, with 16 bases remaining between them. Looked up from germline, CDR1 is LNHNV and CDR2 is YYDKDF (reference sequence).

Details on this clonotype: This may be a read error, as it is one base from a much larger clone. This is likely a read error, given that the CDR3 carries no conserved phenylalanine or tryptophan at its end. J is TRBJ2-7 and V is TRBV28; 7 positions agree with TRBD2. Germline lookup yields CDR1 MDHEN and CDR2 SYDVKM. This CDR3 comprises 13 residues. Trimming cost V 7 bases and J 4 bases; bases outside gene matches: 7. The CDR3 region is CASKGGPRYEQYL. The CDR3 DNA sequence: TGTGCCAGCAAGGGAGGGCCGAGGTACGAGCAGTACCTC.

This clonotype came up a few times. CDR3 nucleotides: TGTGCCAGCAGTTACACCGACAGAACCGAGGGGCCCCAGCATTTT. As protein: CASSYTDRTEGPQHF. This chain uses TRBV6-5 with TRBJ1-5; tentative D call: TRBD1 (5 bases). Per germline, CDR1 MNHEY and CDR2 SVGAGI. The CDR3 is 15 residues long. Trimming removed 2 bases from V and 9 bases from J, with 17 bases in between.

This clonotype was recorded many times. The V gene is TRBV28, the J gene TRBJ2-1, with 8 bases matching TRBD1. The CDR3 runs 16 residues. Per the germline V gene, CDR1 is MDHEN and CDR2 is SYDVKM. Germline trimming cut 6 bases from V and 6 bases from J; bases unmatched to any gene: 13. This CDR3 reads CASRMPGTGFLNEQFF. The CDR3, as DNA: TGTGCCAGCAGAATGCCCGGGACAGGTTTTCTCAATGAGCAGTTCTTC.

The J gene is TRBJ1-1, the V gene TRBV27; D gene uncertain. CDR1 and CDR2 (germline): MNHEY, SMNVEV (reference sequence). V dropped 3 bases and J dropped 1 base, with 18 bases sitting between them. This CDR3 has 17 amino acids. CDR3: CASSLGVSKITNTEAFF. The CDR3 DNA follows: TGTGCCAGCAGTTTGGGTGTTAGTAAGATTACGAACACTGAAGCTTTCTTT.

With respect to this clonotype: This may be a read error, as it is one base from a much larger clone. The CDR3 sequence is CASSLDRFNLPLHF. As DNA, the CDR3 is TGTGCCAGCAGCTTAGACAGATTTAATTTACCCCTCCACTTT. The chain carries TRBV11-2 and TRBJ1-6; no firm D call. This CDR3 has 14 amino acids. Germline values: CDR1 SGHAT, CDR2 FQNNGV.

A remark on this clonotype: Possible read error: a much larger clone is one base away. V usage is TRBV12-3 or TRBV12-4 and J usage is TRBJ1-1; D gene uncertain. This CDR3 contains 14 residues. The V end lost 6 bases, the J end lost 3 bases, and 14 bases lay between the germline ends. The CDR3 DNA reads TGTGCCAGCAGGGTTTGGGCTCGGGACACTGAAGCTTTCTTT. Amino acid sequence: CASRVWARDTEAFF.

This clonotype was found many times. J is TRBJ2-3 and V is TRBV12-3 or TRBV12-4; 9 nucleotides match TRBD2. CDR3 length: 16 amino acids. V shed 7 bases and J 1 base; nucleotides not matched to a gene: 9. This chain's CDR3 is CASTVGAGGGTDTQYF. DNA for the CDR3: TGTGCCAGCACCGTCGGGGCGGGAGGGGGCACAGATACGCAGTATTTT.

This clonotype was seen repeatedly, ten times or more. V is TRBV10-3 and J is TRBJ1-1, with D possibly TRBD1 on 6 matching bases. Germline V gene lookup returns CDR1 ENHRY and CDR2 SYGVKD. With 5 bases removed from V and 6 bases from J, the gap between germline ends came to 10 bases. The CDR3 consists of 12 residues. Written as DNA, the CDR3 is TGTGCCATCAGTTCCGGACAGTCTGAAGCTTTCTTT. This translates into CAISSGQSEAFF.

This clonotype appeared a few times. CDR3 sequence (DNA): TGTGCCAGCAGCGGAGCAGGGGGCGAGCAGTACTTC. Translating gives CASSGAGGEQYF. The V call is TRBV9, the J call TRBJ2-7, with TRBD1 matching 7 bases. Trimming took 3 bases from V and 6 from J; bases not matched to a gene: 3. The CDR3 runs 12 residues. Germline CDR1 SGDLS, CDR2 YYNGEE.

This clonotype appeared a few times. The chain employs TRBV20-1 and TRBJ2-5; 15 bases line up with TRBD2. Germline trimming cut 3 bases from V and 4 bases from J; bases unmatched to any gene: 6. Germline V gene lookup returns CDR1 DFQATT and CDR2 SNEGSKA (reference sequence). The CDR3 runs 16 residues. In DNA, the CDR3 is TGCAGTGCTAGCGGGACTAGCGGGAGGCTCGTAGAGACCCAGTACTTC. As protein: CSASGTSGRLVETQYF.

This clonotype has at least ten counts. V gene TRBV6-1 combines with J gene TRBJ1-1; D not resolved. V was shortened by 6 bases and J by 0 bases, with 8 bases between the two germline ends. This CDR3 contains 13 residues. Germline V gene data show CDR1 as MNHNS and CDR2 as SASEGT. CDR3 loop: CASRAVLNTEAFF. The CDR3 DNA reads TGTGCCAGCAGGGCAGTACTGAACACTGAAGCTTTCTTT.

Ten or more counts support this clonotype. The rearrangement joins TRBV7-2 to TRBJ1-2; perhaps TRBD1 as D (6 bases). The CDR3 covers 15 residues. CDR1 and CDR2 (germline): SGHTA, FQGNSA. V was trimmed by 2 bases and J by 6 bases, leaving 16 bases between them. CDR3 residues: CASSLTSTGGHGYTF. In DNA form, the CDR3 reads TGTGCCAGCAGCTTAACGTCGACAGGCGGTCATGGCTACACCTTC.

This clonotype was observed a few times. This sequence joins TRBV29-1 and TRBJ1-5, with D uncertain. This CDR3 region has 14 residues. Germline V gene data show CDR1 as SQVTM and CDR2 as ANQGSEA. V was trimmed by 1 base and J by 0 bases, leaving 7 bases between them. CDR3 bases: TGCAGCGTTGAAGTAGCTGATAGCAATCAGCCCCAGCATTTT. It specifies CSVEVADSNQPQHF.

This clonotype was seen repeatedly, ten times or more. The chain recombines TRBV6-5 with TRBJ2-7; D is ambiguous. Germline V lookup: CDR1 MNHEY, CDR2 SVGAGI. The germline V and J ends were trimmed by 2 bases and 4 bases, with 9 bases remaining between them. This CDR3 has 13 amino acids. The CDR3: CASSYVYHYEQYF. CDR3 DNA sequence: TGTGCCAGCAGTTACGTTTACCATTACGAGCAGTACTTC.

This clonotype has a count of ten or more. The genes are TRBV28 and TRBJ1-2; no reliable D call. The CDR3 loop spans 12 amino acids. Trimming left V 5 bases short and J 8 bases short, with 12 bases between. Germline V lookup: CDR1 MDHEN, CDR2 SYDVKM. CDR3 nucleotides: TGTGCCAGCAGTCGGAGTAGAGTCGGCTACACCTTC. This codes for CASSRSRVGYTF.

The chain couples TRBV11-3 to TRBJ2-3; 7 bases align to TRBD2. Trimming cost V 1 base and J 12 bases; bases outside gene matches: 7. The CDR3 runs to 13 residues. The germline V gene has CDR1 SGHNT and CDR2 YENEEA. CDR3 sequence reads: CASSLASGTPQYF. CDR3 coding DNA: TGTGCCAGCAGCTTAGCTAGCGGCACTCCTCAGTATTTT.

For this clonotype: The junction and the germline gene differ at one end; a read error may be behind it. The CDR3: CASIEPGAREQYF. In DNA form, the CDR3 reads TGTGCCAGCATTGAACCGGGAGCGAGGGAGCAGTACTTC. This sequence joins TRBV6-1 and TRBJ2-7; D might be TRBD2 (6 bases). The CDR3 totals 13 residues. Germline CDR1 is MNHNS and CDR2 is SASEGT.